This T cell receptor (beta chain) was sequenced for a study of T cell repertoires in cytomegalovirus infection. Study at large: Public TCR beta signatures were indicative of both CMV infection and a matching HLA type. Study-level findings and limits: CMV carriers with the relevant HLA were identified by cumulative public TCR beta family frequency. In two of eight donors, the top clonotype was HLA-C-restricted CMV-specific.

Details on this clonotype: Its cognate antigen is unknown. One end of the junction varies from germline; a read error may be responsible.

Germline assignment: CDR1 SGHTA and CDR2 FQGNSA. The CDR3 length is 15 residues. TCRdb passed the reads through MiXCR, listing each CDR3 protein once. The data show some 77,000 distinct CDR3 sequences, more than 3.5% seen once. The chain couples TRBV7-2 to TRBJ1-5; D is perhaps TRBD1 (5 bases). Sequencing was performed on PBMCs. This TCR derives from a human donor in good health (CMV status not recorded). Some clones in this sample may be carry-over from other donors' samples. The CDR3 DNA is TGTGCCAGCAGCTTAGCGGGGGGGTATAATCAGCGCCAGGATTTT. The encoded protein is CASSLAGGYNQRQDF.